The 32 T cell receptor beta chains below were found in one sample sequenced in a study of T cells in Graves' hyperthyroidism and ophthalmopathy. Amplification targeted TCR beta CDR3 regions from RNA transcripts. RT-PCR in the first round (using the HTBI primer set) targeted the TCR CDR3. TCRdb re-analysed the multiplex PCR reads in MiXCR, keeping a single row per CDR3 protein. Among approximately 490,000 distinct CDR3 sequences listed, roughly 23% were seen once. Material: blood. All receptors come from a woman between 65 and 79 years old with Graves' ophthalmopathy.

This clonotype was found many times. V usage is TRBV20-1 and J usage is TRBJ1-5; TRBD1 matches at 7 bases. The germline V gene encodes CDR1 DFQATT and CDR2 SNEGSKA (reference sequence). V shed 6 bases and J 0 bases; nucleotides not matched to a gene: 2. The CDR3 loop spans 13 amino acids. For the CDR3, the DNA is TGCAGTGCGACAGGGATTAGCAATCAGCCCCAGCATTTT. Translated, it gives CSATGISNQPQHF.

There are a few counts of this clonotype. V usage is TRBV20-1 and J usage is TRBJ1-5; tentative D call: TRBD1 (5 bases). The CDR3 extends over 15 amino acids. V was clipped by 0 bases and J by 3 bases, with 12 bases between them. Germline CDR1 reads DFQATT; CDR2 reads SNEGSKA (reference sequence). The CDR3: CSARDGRGTNQPQHF. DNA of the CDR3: TGCAGTGCTAGAGATGGTAGGGGAACCAATCAGCCCCAGCATTTT.

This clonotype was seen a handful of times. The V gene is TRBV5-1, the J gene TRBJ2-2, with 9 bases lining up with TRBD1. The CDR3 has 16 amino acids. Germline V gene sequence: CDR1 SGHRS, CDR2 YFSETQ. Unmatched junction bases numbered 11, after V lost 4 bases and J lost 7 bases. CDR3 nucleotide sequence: TGCGCCAGCAGCCAGGCGGACAGGGGTGGTGACGGGGAGCTGTTTTTT. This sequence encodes CASSQADRGGDGELFF.

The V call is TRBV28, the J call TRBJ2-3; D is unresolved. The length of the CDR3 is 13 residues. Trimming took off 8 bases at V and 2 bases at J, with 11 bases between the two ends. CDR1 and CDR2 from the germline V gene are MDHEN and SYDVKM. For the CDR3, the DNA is TGTGCCAGCCGTGGTATTGCCACAGATACGCAGTATTTT. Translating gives CASRGIATDTQYF.

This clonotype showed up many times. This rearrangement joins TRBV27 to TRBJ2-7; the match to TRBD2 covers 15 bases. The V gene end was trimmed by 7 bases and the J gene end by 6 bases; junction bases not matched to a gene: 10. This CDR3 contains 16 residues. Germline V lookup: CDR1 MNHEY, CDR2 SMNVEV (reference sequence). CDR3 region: CASTPPGLAGGGEQYF. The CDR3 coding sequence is TGTGCCAGCACCCCACCGGGACTAGCGGGAGGAGGCGAGCAGTACTTC.

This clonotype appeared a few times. DNA of the CDR3: TGTGCCAGCAGTTACGGGCAGTACTACGAGCAGTACTTC. Its protein product is CASSYGQYYEQYF. This rearrangement joins TRBV6-6 to TRBJ2-7; no definite D call. The CDR3 sequence is 13 residues long. V was cut by 2 bases and J by 3 bases, with 8 bases left in between. Germline V gene data show CDR1 as MNHNY and CDR2 as SVGAGI (reference sequence).

The CDR3 protein is CATRALSEQYF. The CDR3 DNA is TGTGCCACCAGGGCACTGAGCGAGCAGTACTTC. This chain links TRBV24-1 with TRBJ2-7; D not resolved. Trimming removed 7 bases from V and 6 bases from J, with 9 bases in between. The CDR3 contains 11 residues. CDR1 and CDR2 from the germline V gene are KGHDR and SFDVKD.

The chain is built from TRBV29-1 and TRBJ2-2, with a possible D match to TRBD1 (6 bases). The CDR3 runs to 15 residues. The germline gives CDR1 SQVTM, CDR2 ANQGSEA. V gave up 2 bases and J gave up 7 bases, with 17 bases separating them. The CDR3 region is CSVERAGAPGGELFF. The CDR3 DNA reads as TGCAGCGTTGAAAGGGCAGGGGCTCCCGGCGGGGAGCTGTTTTTT.

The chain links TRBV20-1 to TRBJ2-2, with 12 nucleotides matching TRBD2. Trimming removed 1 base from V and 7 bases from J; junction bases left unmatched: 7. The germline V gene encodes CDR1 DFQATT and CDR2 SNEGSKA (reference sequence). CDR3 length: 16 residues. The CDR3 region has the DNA TGCAGTGCTAGAGCTAGCGGGAGGGTTCTGAACGGGGAGCTGTTTTTT. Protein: CSARASGRVLNGELFF.

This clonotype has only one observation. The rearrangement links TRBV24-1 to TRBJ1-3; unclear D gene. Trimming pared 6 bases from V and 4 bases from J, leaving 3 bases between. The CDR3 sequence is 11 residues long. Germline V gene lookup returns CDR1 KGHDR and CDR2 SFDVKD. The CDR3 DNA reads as TGTGCCACCAGTCAGGGAAACACCATATATTTT. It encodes CATSQGNTIYF.

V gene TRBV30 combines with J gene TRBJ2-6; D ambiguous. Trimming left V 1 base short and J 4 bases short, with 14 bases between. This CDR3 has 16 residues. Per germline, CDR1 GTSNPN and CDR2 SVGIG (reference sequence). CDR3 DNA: TGTGCCTGGAGTGATAGGCTGCATACAGGGGCCAACGTCCTGACTTTC. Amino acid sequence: CAWSDRLHTGANVLTF.

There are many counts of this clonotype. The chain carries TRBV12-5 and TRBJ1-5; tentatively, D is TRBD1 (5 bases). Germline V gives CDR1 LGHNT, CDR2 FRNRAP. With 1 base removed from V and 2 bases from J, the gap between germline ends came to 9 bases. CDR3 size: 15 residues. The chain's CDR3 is CASGLADSGNQPQHF. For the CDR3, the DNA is TGTGCTAGTGGTTTGGCCGACAGCGGCAATCAGCCCCAGCATTTT.

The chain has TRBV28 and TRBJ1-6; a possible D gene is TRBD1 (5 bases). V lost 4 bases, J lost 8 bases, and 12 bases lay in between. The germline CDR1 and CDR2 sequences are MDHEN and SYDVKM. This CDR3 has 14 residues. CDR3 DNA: TGTGCCAGCAGTTCATACGGGGACTATTCACCCCTCCACTTT. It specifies CASSSYGDYSPLHF.

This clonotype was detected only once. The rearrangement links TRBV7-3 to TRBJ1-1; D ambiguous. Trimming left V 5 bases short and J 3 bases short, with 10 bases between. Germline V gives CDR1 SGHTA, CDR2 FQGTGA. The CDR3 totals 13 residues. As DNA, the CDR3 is TGTGCCAGCAGCCCCCTGAAAGACACTGAAGCTTTCTTT. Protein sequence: CASSPLKDTEAFF. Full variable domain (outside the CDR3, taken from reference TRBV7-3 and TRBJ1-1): GAGVSQTPSNKVTEKGKYVELRCDPISGHTALYWYRQSLGQGPEFLIYFQGTGAADDSGLPNDRFFAVRPEGSVSTLKIQRTERGDSAVYLCASSPLKDTEAFFGQGTRLTVV.

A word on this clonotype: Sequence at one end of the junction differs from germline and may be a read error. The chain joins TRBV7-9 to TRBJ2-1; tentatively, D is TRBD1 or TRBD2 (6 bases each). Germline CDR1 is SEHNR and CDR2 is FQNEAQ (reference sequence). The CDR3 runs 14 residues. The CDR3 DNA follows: TGTGCCAGCAGTCGGGGGCACTCCTACAGTGAGCAGTTCTTC. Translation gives CASSRGHSYSEQFF.

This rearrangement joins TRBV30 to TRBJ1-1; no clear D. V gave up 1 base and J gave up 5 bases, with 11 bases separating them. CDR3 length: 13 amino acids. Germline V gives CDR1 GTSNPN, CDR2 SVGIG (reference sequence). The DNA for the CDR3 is TGTGCCTGGAGTGGCGGGTATGGGACTGAAGCTTTCTTT. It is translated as CAWSGGYGTEAFF.

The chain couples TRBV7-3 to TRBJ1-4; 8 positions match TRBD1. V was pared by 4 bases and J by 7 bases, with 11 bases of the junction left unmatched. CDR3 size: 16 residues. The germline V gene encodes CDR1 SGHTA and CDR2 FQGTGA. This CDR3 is CASSSRPDRVGEKLFF. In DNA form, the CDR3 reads TGTGCCAGCAGCTCCCGCCCGGACAGGGTCGGTGAAAAACTGTTTTTT.

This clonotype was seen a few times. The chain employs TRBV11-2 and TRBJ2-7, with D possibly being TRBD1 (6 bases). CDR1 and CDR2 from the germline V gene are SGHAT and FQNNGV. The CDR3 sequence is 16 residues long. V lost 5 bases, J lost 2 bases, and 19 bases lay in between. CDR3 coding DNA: TGTGCCAGCAGCCTACTTGGTTCACAGGGCCCCTACGAGCAGTACTTC. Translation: CASSLLGSQGPYEQYF. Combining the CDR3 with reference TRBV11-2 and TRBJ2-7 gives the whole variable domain EAGVAQSPRYKIIEKRQSVAFWCNPISGHATLYWYQQILGQGPKLLIQFQNNGVVDDSQLPKDRFSAERLKGVDSTLKIQPAKLEDSAVYLCASSLLGSQGPYEQYFGPGTRLTVT.

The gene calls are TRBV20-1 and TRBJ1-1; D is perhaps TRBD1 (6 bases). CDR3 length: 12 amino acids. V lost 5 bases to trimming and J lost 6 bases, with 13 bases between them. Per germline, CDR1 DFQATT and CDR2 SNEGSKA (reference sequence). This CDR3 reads CSASRGGPEAFF. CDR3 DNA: TGCAGTGCTTCCCGGGGGGGGCCTGAAGCTTTCTTT.

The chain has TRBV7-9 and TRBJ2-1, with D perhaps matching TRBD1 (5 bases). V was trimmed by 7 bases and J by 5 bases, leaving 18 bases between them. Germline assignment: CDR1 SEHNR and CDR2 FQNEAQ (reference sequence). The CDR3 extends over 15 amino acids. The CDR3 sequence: CASNPQGRAHNEQFF. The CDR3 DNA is TGTGCCAGCAACCCCCAGGGCAGGGCCCACAATGAGCAGTTCTTC.

The CDR3 protein is CASSPPGLAGYEQFF. CDR3 in DNA: TGTGCCAGCTCACCACCCGGCCTAGCGGGATATGAGCAGTTCTTC. V usage is TRBV14 and J usage is TRBJ2-1; 9 bases are a match to TRBD2. This CDR3 has 15 residues. V dropped 8 bases and J dropped 8; count of bases not matched to a gene: 13. Germline V gives CDR1 SGHDN, CDR2 FVKESK. The full variable domain, its missing parts supplied by reference TRBV14 and TRBJ2-1, is EAGVTQFPSHSVIEKGQTVTLRCDPISGHDNLYWYRRVMGKEIKFLLHFVKESKQDESGMPNNRFLAERTGGTYSTLKVQPAELEDSGVYFCASSPPGLAGYEQFFGPGTRLTVL.

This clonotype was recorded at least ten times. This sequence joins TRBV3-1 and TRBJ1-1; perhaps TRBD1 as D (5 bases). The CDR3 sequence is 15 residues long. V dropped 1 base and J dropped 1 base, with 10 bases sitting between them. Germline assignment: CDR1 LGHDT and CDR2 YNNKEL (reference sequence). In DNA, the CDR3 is TGTGCCAGCAGCCAAGTACCAGGGACGAACACTGAAGCTTTCTTT. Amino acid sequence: CASSQVPGTNTEAFF.

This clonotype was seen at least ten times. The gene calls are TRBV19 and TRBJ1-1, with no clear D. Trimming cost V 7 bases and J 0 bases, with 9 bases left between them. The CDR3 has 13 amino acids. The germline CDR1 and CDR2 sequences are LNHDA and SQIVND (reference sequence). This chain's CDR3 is CASTRIMNTEAFF. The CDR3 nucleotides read TGTGCCAGTACAAGGATAATGAACACTGAAGCTTTCTTT.

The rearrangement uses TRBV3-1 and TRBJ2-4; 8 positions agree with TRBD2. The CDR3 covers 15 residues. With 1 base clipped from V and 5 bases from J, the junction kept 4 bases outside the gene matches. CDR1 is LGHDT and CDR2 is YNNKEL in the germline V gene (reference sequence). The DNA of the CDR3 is TGTGCCAGCAGCCAAGTCTCAGCGGGGGAAAACATTCAGTACTTC. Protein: CASSQVSAGENIQYF. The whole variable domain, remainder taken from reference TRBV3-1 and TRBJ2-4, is DTAVSQTPKYLVTQMGNDKSIKCEQNLGHDTMYWYKQDSKKFLKIMFSYNNKELIINETVPNRFSPKSPDKAHLNLHINSLELGDSAVYFCASSQVSAGENIQYFGAGTRLSVL.

As DNA, the CDR3 is TGTGCCAACTCACGGACCCTTGGCGAAAAACTGTTTTTT. It codes for CANSRTLGEKLFF. V usage is TRBV10-3 and J usage is TRBJ1-4; no clear D. The V end lost 10 bases, the J end lost 8 bases, and 17 bases lay between the germline ends. The CDR3 has 13 amino acids. Per the germline V gene, CDR1 is ENHRY and CDR2 is SYGVKD.

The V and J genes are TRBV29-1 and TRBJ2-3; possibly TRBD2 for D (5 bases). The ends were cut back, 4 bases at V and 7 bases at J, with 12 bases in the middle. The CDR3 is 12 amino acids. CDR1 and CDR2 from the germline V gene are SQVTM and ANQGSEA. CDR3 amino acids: CSVVRGSNTQYF. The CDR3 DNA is TGCAGCGTTGTTAGAGGGAGTAATACGCAGTATTTT.

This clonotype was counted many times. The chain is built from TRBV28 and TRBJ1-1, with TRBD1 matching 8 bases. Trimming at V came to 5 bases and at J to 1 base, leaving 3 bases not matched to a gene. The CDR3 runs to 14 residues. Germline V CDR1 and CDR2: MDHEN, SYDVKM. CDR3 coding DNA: TGTGCCAGCAGTACCACAGGGGGGAACACTGAAGCTTTCTTT. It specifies CASSTTGGNTEAFF.

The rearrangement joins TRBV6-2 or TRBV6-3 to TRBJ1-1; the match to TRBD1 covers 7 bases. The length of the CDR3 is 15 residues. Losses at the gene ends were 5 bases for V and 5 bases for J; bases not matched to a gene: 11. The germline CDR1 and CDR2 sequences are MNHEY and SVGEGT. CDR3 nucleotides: TGTGCCAGCAGTCAAGGCAGGGGGAGTGGGACTGAAGCTTTCTTT. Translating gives CASSQGRGSGTEAFF.

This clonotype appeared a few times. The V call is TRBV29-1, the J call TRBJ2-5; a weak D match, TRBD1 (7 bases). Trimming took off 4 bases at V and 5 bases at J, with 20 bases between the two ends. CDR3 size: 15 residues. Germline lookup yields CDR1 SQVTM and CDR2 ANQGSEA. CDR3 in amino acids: CSVGFGGGASETQYF. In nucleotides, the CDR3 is TGCAGCGTTGGATTTGGAGGGGGCGCCAGTGAGACCCAGTACTTC.

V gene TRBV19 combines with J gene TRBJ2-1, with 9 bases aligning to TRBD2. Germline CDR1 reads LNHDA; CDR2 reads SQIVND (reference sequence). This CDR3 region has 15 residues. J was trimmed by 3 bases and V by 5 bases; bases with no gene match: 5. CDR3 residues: CASSRTSENYNEQFF. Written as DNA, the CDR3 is TGTGCCAGTAGTCGGACTAGCGAAAACTACAATGAGCAGTTCTTC.

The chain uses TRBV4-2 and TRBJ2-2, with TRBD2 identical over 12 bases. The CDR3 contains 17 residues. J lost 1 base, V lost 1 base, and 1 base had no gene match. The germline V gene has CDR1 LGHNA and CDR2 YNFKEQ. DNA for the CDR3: TGTGCCAGCAGCCAAGTGGGACTAGCGGGGAACACCGGGGAGCTGTTTTTT. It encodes CASSQVGLAGNTGELFF.

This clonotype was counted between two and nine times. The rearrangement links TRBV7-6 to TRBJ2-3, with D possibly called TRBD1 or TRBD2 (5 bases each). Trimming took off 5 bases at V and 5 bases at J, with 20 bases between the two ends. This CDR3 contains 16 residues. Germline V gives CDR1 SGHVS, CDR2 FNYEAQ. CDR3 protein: CASSRPGTGFIDTQYF. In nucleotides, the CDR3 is TGTGCCAGCAGCCGGCCCGGGACGGGGTTCATAGATACGCAGTATTTT.